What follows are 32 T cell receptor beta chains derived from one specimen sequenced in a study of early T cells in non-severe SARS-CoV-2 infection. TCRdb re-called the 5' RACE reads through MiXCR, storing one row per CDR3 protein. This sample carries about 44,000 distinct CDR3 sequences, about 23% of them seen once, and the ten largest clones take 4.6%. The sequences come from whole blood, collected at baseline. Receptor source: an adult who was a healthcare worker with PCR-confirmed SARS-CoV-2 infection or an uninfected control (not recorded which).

CDR3 loop: CASSLDGGADTQYF. The CDR3 DNA reads TGTGCCAGCAGCTTAGACGGGGGGGCAGATACGCAGTATTTT. This chain links TRBV11-2 with TRBJ2-3; 8 bases fit TRBD2. V lost 0 bases and J lost 4; bases outside the gene matches: 0. Looked up from germline, CDR1 is SGHAT and CDR2 is FQNNGV. The CDR3 length is 14 residues.

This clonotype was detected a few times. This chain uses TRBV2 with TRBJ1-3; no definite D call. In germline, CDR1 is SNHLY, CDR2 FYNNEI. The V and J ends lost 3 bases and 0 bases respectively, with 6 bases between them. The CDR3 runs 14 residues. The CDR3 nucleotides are TGTGCCAGCAGTGACTCCCGCTCTGGAAACACCATATATTTT. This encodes CASSDSRSGNTIYF.

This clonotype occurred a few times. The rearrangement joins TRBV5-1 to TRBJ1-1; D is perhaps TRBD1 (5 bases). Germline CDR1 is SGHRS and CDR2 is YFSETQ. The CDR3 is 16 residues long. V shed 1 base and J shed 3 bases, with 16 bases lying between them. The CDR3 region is CASSLTGGLGDTEAFF. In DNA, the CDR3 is TGCGCCAGCAGCTTGACAGGTGGGCTGGGGGACACTGAAGCTTTCTTT.

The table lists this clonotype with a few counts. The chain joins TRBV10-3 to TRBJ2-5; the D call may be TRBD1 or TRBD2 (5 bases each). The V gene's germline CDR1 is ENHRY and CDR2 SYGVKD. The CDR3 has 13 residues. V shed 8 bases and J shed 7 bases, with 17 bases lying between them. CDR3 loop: CAIRGEGSTTQYF. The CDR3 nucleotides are TGTGCCATCCGGGGAGAGGGGTCAACGACCCAGTACTTC.

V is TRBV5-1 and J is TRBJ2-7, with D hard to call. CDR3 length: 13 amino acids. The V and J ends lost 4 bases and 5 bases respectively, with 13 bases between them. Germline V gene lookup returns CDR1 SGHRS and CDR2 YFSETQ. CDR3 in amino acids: CASSETRSHEQYF. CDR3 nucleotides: TGCGCCAGCAGCGAAACCCGCAGCCACGAGCAGTACTTC. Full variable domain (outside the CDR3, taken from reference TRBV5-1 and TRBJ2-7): KAGVTQTPRYLIKTRGQQVTLSCSPISGHRSVSWYQQTPGQGLQFLFEYFSETQRNKGNFPGRFSGRQFSNSRSEMNVSTLELGDSALYLCASSETRSHEQYFGPGTRLTVT.

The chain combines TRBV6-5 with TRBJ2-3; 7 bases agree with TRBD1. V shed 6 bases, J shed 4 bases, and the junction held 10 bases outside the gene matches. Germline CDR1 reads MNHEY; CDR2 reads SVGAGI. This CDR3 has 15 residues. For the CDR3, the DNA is TGTGCCAGCAGACCCGGGACAGATTACCCAGATACGCAGTATTTT. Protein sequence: CASRPGTDYPDTQYF.

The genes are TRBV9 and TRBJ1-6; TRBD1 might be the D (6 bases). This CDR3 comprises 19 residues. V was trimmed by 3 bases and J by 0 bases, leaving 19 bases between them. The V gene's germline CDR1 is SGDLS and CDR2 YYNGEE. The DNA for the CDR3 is TGTGCCAGCAGCGCTCCTTCCTTGGACAGAAACTCCTATAATTCACCCCTCCACTTT. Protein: CASSAPSLDRNSYNSPLHF.

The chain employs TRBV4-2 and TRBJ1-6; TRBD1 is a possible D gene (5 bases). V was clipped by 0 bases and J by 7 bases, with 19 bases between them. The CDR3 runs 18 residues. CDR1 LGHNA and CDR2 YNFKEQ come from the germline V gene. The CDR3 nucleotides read TGTGCCAGCAGCCAAGACGGCACGGGCGGGGGAAGAAATTCACCCCTCCACTTT. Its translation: CASSQDGTGGGRNSPLHF.

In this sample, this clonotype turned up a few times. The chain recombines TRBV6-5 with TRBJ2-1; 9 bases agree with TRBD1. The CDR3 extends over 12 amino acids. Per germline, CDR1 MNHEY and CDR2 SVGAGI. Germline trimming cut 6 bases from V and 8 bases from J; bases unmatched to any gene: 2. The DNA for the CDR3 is TGTGCCAGCAGGCGACAGGGGGATGAGCAGTTCTTC. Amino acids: CASRRQGDEQFF.

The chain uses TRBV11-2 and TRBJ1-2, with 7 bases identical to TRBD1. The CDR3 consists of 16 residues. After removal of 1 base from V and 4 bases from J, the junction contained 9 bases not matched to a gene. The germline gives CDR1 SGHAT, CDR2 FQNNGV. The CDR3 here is CASSLAPGTVGYGYTF. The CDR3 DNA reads TGTGCCAGCAGCTTAGCCCCCGGGACAGTAGGCTATGGCTACACCTTC.

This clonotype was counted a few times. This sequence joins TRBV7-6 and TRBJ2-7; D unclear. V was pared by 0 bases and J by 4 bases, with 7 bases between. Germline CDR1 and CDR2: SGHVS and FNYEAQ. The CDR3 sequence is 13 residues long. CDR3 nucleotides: TGTGCCAGCAGCTTAGCTGATGGTTACGAGCAGTACTTC. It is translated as CASSLADGYEQYF.

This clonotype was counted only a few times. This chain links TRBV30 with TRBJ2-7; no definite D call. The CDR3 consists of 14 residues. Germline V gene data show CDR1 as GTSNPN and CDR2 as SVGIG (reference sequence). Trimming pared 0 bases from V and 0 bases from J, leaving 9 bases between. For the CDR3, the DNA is TGTGCCTGGAGTGTATCACAGAGCTCCTACGAGCAGTACTTC. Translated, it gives CAWSVSQSSYEQYF.

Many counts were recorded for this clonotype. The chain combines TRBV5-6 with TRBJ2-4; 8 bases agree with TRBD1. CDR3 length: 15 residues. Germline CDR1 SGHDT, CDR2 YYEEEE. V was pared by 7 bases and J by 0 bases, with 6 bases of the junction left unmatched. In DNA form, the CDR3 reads TGTGCCAGCTGGCGGACAGGGCTAGCCAAAAACATTCAGTACTTC. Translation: CASWRTGLAKNIQYF. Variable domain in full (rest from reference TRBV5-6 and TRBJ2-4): DAGVTQSPTHLIKTRGQQVTLRCSPKSGHDTVSWYQQALGQGPQFIFQYYEEEERQRGNFPDRFSGHQFPNYSSELNVNALLLGDSALYLCASWRTGLAKNIQYFGAGTRLSVL.

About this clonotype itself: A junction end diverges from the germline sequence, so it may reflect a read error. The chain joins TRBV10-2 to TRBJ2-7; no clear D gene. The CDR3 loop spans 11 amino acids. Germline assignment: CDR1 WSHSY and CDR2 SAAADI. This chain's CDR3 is CVSAGRYEQYF. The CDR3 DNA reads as TGCGTCAGCGCCGGACGCTACGAGCAGTACTTC.

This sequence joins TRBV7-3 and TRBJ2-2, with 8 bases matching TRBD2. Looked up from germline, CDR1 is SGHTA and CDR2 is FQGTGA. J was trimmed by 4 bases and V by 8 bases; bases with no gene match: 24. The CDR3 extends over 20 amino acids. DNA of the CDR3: TGTGCCAGCGCCAACTTCATGGGGCTAGCGGGCGAGATAGGCACCGGGGAGCTGTTTTTT. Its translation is CASANFMGLAGEIGTGELFF.

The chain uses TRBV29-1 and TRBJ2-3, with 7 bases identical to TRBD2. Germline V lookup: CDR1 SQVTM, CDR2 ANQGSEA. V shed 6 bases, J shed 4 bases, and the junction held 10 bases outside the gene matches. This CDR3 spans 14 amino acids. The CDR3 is CSVPDDGGADTQYF. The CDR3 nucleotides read TGCAGCGTCCCCGACGATGGGGGGGCAGATACGCAGTATTTT.

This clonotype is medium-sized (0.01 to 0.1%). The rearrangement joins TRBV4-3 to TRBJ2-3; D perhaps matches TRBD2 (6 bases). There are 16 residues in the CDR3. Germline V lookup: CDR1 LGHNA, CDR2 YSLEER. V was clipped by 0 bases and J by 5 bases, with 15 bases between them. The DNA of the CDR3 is TGCGCCAGCAGCCAAGATCTAGCGCCGTTAGAAGATACGCAGTATTTT. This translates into CASSQDLAPLEDTQYF.

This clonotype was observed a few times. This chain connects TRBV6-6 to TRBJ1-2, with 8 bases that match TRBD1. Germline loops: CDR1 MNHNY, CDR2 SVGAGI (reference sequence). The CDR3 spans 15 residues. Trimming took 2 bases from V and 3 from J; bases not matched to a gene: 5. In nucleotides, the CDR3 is TGTGCCAGCAGTTACAGGCCAGGGGGCGACTATGGCTACACCTTC. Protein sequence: CASSYRPGGDYGYTF.

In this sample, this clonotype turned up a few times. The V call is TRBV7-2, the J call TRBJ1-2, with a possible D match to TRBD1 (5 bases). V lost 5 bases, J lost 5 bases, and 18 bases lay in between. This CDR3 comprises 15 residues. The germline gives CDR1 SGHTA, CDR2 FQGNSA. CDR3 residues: CASSTQTAYSYGYTF. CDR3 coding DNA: TGTGCCAGCAGCACCCAGACAGCCTATTCTTATGGCTACACCTTC.

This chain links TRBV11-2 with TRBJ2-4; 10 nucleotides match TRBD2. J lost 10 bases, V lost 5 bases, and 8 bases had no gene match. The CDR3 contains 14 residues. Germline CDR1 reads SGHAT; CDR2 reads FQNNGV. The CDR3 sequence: CASSGQSSGGIQYF. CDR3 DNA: TGTGCCAGCAGCGGCCAGTCTAGCGGGGGTATTCAGTACTTC.

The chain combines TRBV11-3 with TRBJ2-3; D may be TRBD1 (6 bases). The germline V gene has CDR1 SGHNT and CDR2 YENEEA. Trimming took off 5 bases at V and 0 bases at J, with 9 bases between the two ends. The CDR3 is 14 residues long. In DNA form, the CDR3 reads TGTGCCAGCAGCCCGGGACAAAGCACAGATACGCAGTATTTT. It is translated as CASSPGQSTDTQYF.

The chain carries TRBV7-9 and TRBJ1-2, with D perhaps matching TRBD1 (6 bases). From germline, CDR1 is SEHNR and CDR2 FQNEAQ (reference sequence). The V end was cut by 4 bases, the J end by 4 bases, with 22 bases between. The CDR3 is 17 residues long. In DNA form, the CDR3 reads TGTGCCAGCAGCTCCAGTCACCCTAAACAGGGAGCCTATGGCTACACCTTC. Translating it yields CASSSSHPKQGAYGYTF. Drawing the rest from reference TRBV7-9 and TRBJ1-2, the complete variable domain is DTGVSQNPRHKITKRGQNVTFRCDPISEHNRLYWYRQTLGQGPEFLTYFQNEAQLEKSRLLSDRFSAERPKGSFSTLEIQRTEQGDSAMYLCASSSSHPKQGAYGYTFGSGTRLTVV.

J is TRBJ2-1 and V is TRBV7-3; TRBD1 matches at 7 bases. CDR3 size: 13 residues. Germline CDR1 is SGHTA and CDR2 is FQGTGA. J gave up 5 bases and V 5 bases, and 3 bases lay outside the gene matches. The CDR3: CASSATGNNEQFF. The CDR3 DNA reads TGTGCCAGCAGCGCGACAGGGAACAATGAGCAGTTCTTC.

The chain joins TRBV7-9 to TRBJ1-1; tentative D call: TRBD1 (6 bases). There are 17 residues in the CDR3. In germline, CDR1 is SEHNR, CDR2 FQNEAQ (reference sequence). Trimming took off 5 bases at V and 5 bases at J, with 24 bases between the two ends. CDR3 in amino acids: CASSTLYRDNRRTEAFF. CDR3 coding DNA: TGTGCCAGCAGCACCCTTTACCGGGACAACCGGCGGACTGAAGCTTTCTTT.

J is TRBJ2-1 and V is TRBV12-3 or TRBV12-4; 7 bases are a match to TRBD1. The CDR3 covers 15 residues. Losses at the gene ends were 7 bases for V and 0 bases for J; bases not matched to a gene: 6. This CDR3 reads CASNTGQSSYNEQFF. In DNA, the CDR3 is TGTGCCAGCAACACGGGACAGAGCTCCTACAATGAGCAGTTCTTC.

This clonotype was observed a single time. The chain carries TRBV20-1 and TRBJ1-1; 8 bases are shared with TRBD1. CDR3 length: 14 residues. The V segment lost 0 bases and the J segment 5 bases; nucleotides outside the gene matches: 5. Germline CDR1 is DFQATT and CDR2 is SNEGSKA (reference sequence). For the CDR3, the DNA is TGCAGTGCTAGAGACAGGGGGCGAGGGACTGAAGCTTTCTTT. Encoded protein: CSARDRGRGTEAFF.

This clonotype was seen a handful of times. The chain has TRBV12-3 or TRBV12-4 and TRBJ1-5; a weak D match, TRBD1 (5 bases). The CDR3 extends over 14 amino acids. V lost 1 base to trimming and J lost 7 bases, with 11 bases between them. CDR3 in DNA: TGTGCCAGCAGTTTAGTCCCAGGGAACCAGCCCCAGCATTTT. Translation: CASSLVPGNQPQHF.

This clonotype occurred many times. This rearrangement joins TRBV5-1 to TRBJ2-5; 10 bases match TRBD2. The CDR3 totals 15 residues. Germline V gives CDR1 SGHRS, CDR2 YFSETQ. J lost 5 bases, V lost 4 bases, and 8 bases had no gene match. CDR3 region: CASSPTAGGPETQYF. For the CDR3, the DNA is TGCGCCAGCAGCCCCACAGCGGGGGGGCCTGAGACCCAGTACTTC.

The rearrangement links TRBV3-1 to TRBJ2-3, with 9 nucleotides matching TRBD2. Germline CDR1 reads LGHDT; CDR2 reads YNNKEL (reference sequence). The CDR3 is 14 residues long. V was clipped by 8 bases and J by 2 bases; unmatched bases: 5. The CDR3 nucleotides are TGTGCCAGCCCAGCGGGGGGACACACAGATACGCAGTATTTT. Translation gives CASPAGGHTDTQYF.

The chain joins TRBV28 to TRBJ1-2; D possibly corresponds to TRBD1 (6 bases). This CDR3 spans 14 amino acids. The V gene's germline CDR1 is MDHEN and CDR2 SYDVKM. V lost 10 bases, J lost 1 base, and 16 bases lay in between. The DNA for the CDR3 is TGTGCCACCCACCGGGACACCCTTAACTATGGCTACACCTTC. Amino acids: CATHRDTLNYGYTF.

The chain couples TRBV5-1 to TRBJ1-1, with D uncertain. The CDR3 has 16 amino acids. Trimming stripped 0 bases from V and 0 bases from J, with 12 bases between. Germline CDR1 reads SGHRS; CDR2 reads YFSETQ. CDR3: CASSLEPGWMNTEAFF. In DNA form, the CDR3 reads TGCGCCAGCAGCTTGGAACCGGGCTGGATGAACACTGAAGCTTTCTTT.

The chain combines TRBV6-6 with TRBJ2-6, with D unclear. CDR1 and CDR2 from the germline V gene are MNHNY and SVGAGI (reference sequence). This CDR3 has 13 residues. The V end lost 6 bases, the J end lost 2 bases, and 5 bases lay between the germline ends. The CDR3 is CASRRTGANVLTF. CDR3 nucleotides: TGTGCCAGCAGGAGGACTGGGGCCAACGTCCTGACTTTC.